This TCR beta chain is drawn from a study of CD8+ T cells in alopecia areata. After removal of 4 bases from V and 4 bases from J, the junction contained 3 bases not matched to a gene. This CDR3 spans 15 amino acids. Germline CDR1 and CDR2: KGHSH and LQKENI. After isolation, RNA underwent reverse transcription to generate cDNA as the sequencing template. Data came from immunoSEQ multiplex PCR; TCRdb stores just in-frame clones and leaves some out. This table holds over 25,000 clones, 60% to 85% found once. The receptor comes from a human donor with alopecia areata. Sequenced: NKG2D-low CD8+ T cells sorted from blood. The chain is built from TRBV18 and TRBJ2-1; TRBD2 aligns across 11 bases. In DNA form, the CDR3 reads TGTGCCAGCTCACGATGGACTAGCGGGTACAATGAGCAGTTCTTC. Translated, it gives CASSRWTSGYNEQFF.